This TCR beta chain originates from a study of memory CD4+ T cells and cytomegalovirus serostatus. Some clones are missing from TCRdb's copy, which holds only in-frame ones; the method was immunoSEQ multiplex PCR. The table lists some 60,000 clones, 70% to 75% of them singletons. Study-level findings and limits: The CMV-associated TCR signature appears largely within the CD4+ memory repertoire.

The sort gate was single viable CD3+CD4+CD8-CD45RO+ cells for memory CD4+ T cells. This clone is a singleton in its sample. The antigen is unknown. Sequenced material: memory CD4+ T cells from blood. This clonotype was sampled from an adult in good health and CMV-seropositive.

The CDR3 spells CASSMSSVWDEQYF. As DNA, the CDR3 is TGTGCCAGTAGTATGTCGAGTGTATGGGACGAGCAGTACTTC. The chain carries TRBV19 and TRBJ2-7, with no clear D. The germline V gene encodes CDR1 LNHDA and CDR2 SQIVND (reference sequence). Trimming left V 3 bases short and J 5 bases short, with 14 bases between. The CDR3 has 14 residues.